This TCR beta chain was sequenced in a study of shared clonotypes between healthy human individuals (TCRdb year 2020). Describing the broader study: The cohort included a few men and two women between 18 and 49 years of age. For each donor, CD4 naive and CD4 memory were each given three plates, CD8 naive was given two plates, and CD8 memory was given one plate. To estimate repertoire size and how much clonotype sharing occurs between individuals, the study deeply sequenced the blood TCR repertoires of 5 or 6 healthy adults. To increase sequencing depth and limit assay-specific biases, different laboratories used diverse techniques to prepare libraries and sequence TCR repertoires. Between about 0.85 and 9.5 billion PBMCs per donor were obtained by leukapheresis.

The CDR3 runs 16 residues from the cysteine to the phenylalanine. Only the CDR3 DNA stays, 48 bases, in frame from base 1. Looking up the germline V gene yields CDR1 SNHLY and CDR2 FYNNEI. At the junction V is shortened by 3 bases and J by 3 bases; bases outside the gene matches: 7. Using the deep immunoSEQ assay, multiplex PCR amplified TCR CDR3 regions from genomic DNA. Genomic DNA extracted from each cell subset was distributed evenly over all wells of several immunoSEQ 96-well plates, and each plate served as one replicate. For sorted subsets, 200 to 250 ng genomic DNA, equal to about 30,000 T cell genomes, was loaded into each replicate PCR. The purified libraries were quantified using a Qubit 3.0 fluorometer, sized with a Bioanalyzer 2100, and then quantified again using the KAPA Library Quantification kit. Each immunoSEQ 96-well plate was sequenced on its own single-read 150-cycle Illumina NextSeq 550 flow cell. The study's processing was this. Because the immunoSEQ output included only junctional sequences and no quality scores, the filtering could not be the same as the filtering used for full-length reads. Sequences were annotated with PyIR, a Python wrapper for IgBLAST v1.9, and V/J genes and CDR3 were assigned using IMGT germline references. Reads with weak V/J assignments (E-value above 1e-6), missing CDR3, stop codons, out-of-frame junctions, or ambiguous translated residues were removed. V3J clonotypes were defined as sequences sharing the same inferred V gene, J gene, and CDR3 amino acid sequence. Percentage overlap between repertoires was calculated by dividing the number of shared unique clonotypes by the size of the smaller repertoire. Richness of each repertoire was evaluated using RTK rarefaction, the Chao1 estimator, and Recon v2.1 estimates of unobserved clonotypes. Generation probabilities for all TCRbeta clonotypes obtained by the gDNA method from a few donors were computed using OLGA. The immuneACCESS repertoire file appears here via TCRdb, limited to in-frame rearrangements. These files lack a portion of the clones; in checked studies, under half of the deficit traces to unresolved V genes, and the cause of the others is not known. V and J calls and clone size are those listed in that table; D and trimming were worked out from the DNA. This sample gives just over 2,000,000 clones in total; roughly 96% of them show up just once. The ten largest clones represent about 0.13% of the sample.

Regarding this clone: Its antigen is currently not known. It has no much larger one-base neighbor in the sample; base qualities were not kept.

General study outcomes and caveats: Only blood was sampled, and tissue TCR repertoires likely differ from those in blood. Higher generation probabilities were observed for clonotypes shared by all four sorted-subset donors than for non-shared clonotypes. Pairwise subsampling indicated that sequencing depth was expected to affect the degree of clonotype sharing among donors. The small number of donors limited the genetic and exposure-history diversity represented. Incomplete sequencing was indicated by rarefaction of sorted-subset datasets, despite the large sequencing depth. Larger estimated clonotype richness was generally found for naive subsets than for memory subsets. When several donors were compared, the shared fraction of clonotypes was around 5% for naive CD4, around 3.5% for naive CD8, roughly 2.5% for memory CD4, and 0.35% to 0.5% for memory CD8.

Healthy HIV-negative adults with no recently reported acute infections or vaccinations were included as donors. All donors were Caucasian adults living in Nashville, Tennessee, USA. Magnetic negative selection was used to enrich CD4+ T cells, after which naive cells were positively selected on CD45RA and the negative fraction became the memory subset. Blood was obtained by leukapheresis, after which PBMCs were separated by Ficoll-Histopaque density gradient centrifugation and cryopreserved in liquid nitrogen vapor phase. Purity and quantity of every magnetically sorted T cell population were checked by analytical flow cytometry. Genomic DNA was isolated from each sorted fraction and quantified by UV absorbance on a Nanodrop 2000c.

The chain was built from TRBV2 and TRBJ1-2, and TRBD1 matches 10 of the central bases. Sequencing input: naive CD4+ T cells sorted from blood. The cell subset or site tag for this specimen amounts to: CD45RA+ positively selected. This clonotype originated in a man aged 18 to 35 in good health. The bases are TGTGCCAGCAGTGAGTTGTATGGGACAGGGGACTATGGCTACACCTTC. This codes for CASSELYGTGDYGYTF.